This TCR beta chain was documented in a study of blood T cell repertoires in COVID-19. On the study more broadly: COVID-19 samples collected from the United States, Italy and Spain covered acute and convalescent phases. PBMCs, B-cell-depleted T cells, or T cells provided the cDNA or gDNA that made up the material.

The CDR3 spans 14 residues. Germline V CDR1 and CDR2: SEHNR, FQNEAQ (reference sequence). V was clipped by 10 bases and J by 3 bases; unmatched bases: 6. Residents of around 24 US areas, aged about 18 to 100 years, made up the participants. Participants reported their clinical history, and cohort assignment relied on those reports. Using immunoSEQ multiplex PCR, the repertoire was profiled, and TCRdb retains in-frame clones only, with some absent. The repertoire holds roughly 260,000 clones, with 87% as singletons. This clonotype was sampled from a woman under 40 with acute COVID-19. The sequenced sample was PBMCs or T cells enriched from blood (not recorded which). This chain uses TRBV7-9 with TRBJ2-2; 9 bases map to TRBD1. CDR3 loop: CATRDREYTGELFF. The CDR3 nucleotides read TGTGCCACCAGGGACAGGGAGTACACCGGGGAGCTGTTTTTT.